The T cell receptor beta chain described here comes from a study of shared clonotypes between healthy human individuals. Study-level findings and limits: Sample collection involved blood only; tissue repertoires are likely different.

Germline CDR1 and CDR2: SGHNT and YYREEE (reference sequence). CDR3 size: 16 residues. Losses at the gene ends were 4 bases for V and 3 bases for J; bases not matched to a gene: 5. With regard to this clone: Its antigen remains unidentified.

The assay was carried out at the deep level. Genomic DNA of each subset was evenly split across several immunoSEQ plates. The assay was immunoSEQ multiplex PCR, and TCRdb's table has in-frame clones only and misses some. The sample consists of 450,000 to 500,000 clones, 76% of them appearing once. The sequence was obtained from a middle-aged woman in good health. Some clones in this sample may be carry-over from other donors' samples. Sequencing used PBMCs. The J gene is TRBJ2-1, the V gene TRBV5-4, with TRBD2 identical over 12 bases. In DNA, the CDR3 is TGTGCCAGCAGCCTCCCGGGACTAGCGGGCTACAATGAGCAGTTCTTC. It yields the protein CASSLPGLAGYNEQFF.